The sequence of this T cell receptor beta chain was determined in a study of blood T cell repertoires in COVID-19. Source study methods: Scientists estimated how many nucleated cells there were by amplifying reference gene primers. Some clones are missing from TCRdb's copy, which holds only in-frame ones; the method was immunoSEQ multiplex PCR. That table furnishes V, J and clone size, whereas the DNA furnished D and trimming. The sample consists of under 400,000 clones, about 86% of them appearing once. The CDR3 length is 13 residues. Per germline, CDR1 LNHDA and CDR2 SQIVND (reference sequence). Trimming removed 5 bases at V and 7 bases at J, with 12 bases between.

The sample consisted of PBMCs or T cells enriched from blood (not recorded which). This sequence joins TRBV19 and TRBJ1-5, with D maybe TRBD1 (5 bases). The source is a woman aged 40 to 50 with acute COVID-19. The CDR3 nucleotides are TGTGCCAGTAGTGTTCAGGGTCGCCAGCCCCAGCATTTT. This translates into CASSVQGRQPQHF.